This T cell receptor beta chain was identified during a study of blood T cell repertoires in COVID-19. Across the study: From the United States, Italy and Spain came samples of acute and convalescent COVID-19. Sample material is recorded as cDNA or gDNA derived from T cells, B-cell-depleted T cells, or PBMCs.

Germline CDR1 SGHVS, CDR2 FNYEAQ. The length of the CDR3 is 15 residues. Trimming took 3 bases from V and 0 from J, leaving 10 bases between them. Authors' data handling: How many nucleated cells were present was estimated from reference gene primer amplification. Sequencing was performed with immunoSEQ multiplex PCR; in TCRdb, only in-frame clones are kept and a portion is missing. D and trimming come from the DNA, and the V and J calls and clone size come from that table. The data hold some 100,000 clones, with about nine tenths observed a single time. This sequence was found in a man aged 55 to 69 with acute or convalescent COVID-19. V usage is TRBV7-6 and J usage is TRBJ2-3; weak D call: TRBD2 (6 bases). Specimen: peripheral blood. This CDR3 is CASSLGLASTDTQYF. The CDR3 region has the DNA TGTGCCAGCAGCTTGGGACTGGCCAGCACAGATACGCAGTATTTT.